This entry concerns a single T cell receptor beta chain. Its antigen remains unknown. The data were obtained in a study of T-cell reconstitution after alpha-beta-depleted transplantation in children. Study-wide findings and caveats: Recipient T cells and thymic progenitors that survived gave rise to the high TCRbeta diversity observed at day 60 in some patients.

Germline CDR1 SEHNR, CDR2 FQNEAQ (reference sequence). The CDR3 spans 15 residues. V was trimmed by 4 bases and J by 3 bases, leaving 14 bases between them. The TCRbeta library was prepared with unique molecular identifiers. TCRdb re-derived calls from the PCR reads in MiXCR, one entry per CDR3 protein. The sample consists of 450,000 to 550,000 distinct CDR3 sequences, about an eighth of them appearing once. The sequence was obtained from a female patient aged 2-9 years who had a stem cell transplant for aplastic anemia, so the T cells may come from the graft donor. The genes are TRBV7-9 and TRBJ2-3; no clear D. The material sequenced was PBMCs, mostly from graft donor cells, taken 180 days after TCRalphabeta/CD19-depleted stem cell transplant. Here the CDR3 DNA reads TGTGCCAGCAGCTCCACAGCGTCGTTTACAGATACGCAGTATTTT. Translating gives CASSSTASFTDTQYF.